One and the same sample provided the 30 T cell receptor beta chains below, sequenced in a study of T cell repertoires in cytomegalovirus infection. The antigens these receptors bind are not known. TCRdb called the reads again in MiXCR, with one record for every CDR3 protein. The data contain around 900,000 distinct CDR3 sequences, about 33% of them singletons. The starting material was cultured CD8+ T cells from PBMCs, obtained from culture after CMV antigen stimulation. Receptors originate from a human donor in good health (CMV status not recorded). Some clones in this sample may be carry-over from other donors' samples.

This clonotype was seen a handful of times. This chain uses TRBV27 with TRBJ1-1; D is ambiguous. The CDR3 spans 11 residues. CDR1 MNHEY and CDR2 SMNVEV come from the germline V gene (reference sequence). V lost 4 bases and J 11 bases, leaving 11 bases between the germline ends. The CDR3 coding sequence is TGTGCCAGCAGTTCCTACAGAGAGGCTTTCTTT. Translation: CASSSYREAFF.

This chain connects TRBV6-5 to TRBJ2-7; the D gene is possibly TRBD2 (6 bases). The ends were cut back, 3 bases at V and 7 bases at J, with 19 bases in the middle. Germline lookup yields CDR1 MNHEY and CDR2 SVGAGI. This CDR3 is built from 15 residues. DNA of the CDR3: TGTGCCAGCAGTTATCAAGGCGGGGCCGTTTCTGAGCAGTACTTC. As protein: CASSYQGGAVSEQYF.

The chain couples TRBV12-3 or TRBV12-4 to TRBJ2-7, with no clear D. The V and J ends lost 3 bases and 2 bases respectively, with 14 bases between them. The CDR3 has 15 residues. The CDR3 reads CASSFGSYSPYEQYF. CDR3 nucleotides: TGTGCCAGCAGTTTCGGGTCGTACTCTCCCTACGAGCAGTACTTC.

Only a few counts were recorded for this clonotype. V is TRBV20-1 and J is TRBJ1-1; D not certain. The CDR3 has 14 residues. The V gene's germline CDR1 is DFQATT and CDR2 SNEGSKA (reference sequence). V was cut by 3 bases and J by 10 bases, with 21 bases left in between. CDR3 region: CSARGSEGLTGAFF. CDR3 DNA: TGCAGTGCTAGGGGGTCCGAAGGACTAACGGGAGCTTTCTTT.

The table lists this clonotype with a few counts. V gene TRBV4-1 combines with J gene TRBJ2-2, with 7 bases matching TRBD1. Trimming cost V 1 base and J 7 bases; bases outside gene matches: 6. The CDR3 loop spans 15 amino acids. Germline loops: CDR1 MGHRA, CDR2 YSYEKL. CDR3 in DNA: TGCGCCAGCAGCCAAGCCGTGACAGGGAACGGGGAGCTGTTTTTT. It encodes CASSQAVTGNGELFF.

This clonotype has a handful of counts. The chain recombines TRBV29-1 with TRBJ2-1; 10 bases agree with TRBD2. This CDR3 has 14 amino acids. V gave up 5 bases and J gave up 8 bases; unmatched junction bases: 9. Germline V lookup: CDR1 SQVTM, CDR2 ANQGSEA. CDR3 bases: TGCAGCGTTTTTTTAGCGGGGGGTTGGGATGAGCAGTTCTTC. Translated, it gives CSVFLAGGWDEQFF.

There are many counts of this clonotype. The genes are TRBV7-2 and TRBJ2-3; no clear D. CDR1 is SGHTA and CDR2 is FQGNSA in the germline V gene. Deletions cut 1 base from V and 2 bases from J, with 16 bases between. The CDR3 covers 17 residues. The CDR3 loop reads CASSLVSGSTSTDTQYF. CDR3 DNA sequence: TGTGCCAGCAGCTTAGTATCAGGCAGCACCTCCACAGATACGCAGTATTTT.

The chain is built from TRBV5-6 and TRBJ1-2; possibly TRBD1 for D (5 bases). The V and J ends lost 6 bases and 3 bases respectively, with 18 bases between them. The CDR3 consists of 15 residues. Germline CDR1 and CDR2: SGHDT and YYEEEE. This chain's CDR3 is CASTLRGRGDYGYTF. The DNA of the CDR3 is TGTGCCAGCACCCTGAGGGGTCGGGGGGACTATGGCTACACCTTC.

As regards this clonotype: This could be a read error, since a much larger clone is one nucleotide away. The chain joins TRBV19 to TRBJ2-1, with 7 bases that match TRBD2. In germline, CDR1 is LNHDA, CDR2 SQIVND (reference sequence). The CDR3 spans 16 residues. The CDR3 sequence is CVSSIGLSGAYNEQFF. In DNA form, the CDR3 reads TGTGTCAGTAGTATCGGGTTGAGCGGGGCCTACAATGAGCAGTTCTTC.

This chain connects TRBV11-3 to TRBJ2-7; a weak D match, TRBD1 (7 bases). Looked up from germline, CDR1 is SGHNT and CDR2 is YENEEA. This CDR3 is 16 amino acids long. CDR3 DNA: TGTGCCGGCAGCTTAGGAGGGGACAGCATTTACTACGAGCAGTACGTC. It is translated as CAGSLGGDSIYYEQYV.

The sample holds a few counts of this clonotype. The V and J genes are TRBV4-1 and TRBJ1-1; no clear D. Germline V gives CDR1 MGHRA, CDR2 YSYEKL. The V end was cut by 1 base, the J end by 4 bases, with 13 bases between. The CDR3 has 15 residues. The CDR3 bases are TGCGCCAGCAGCCAAGGGTACCTTGGAGGCACTGAAGCTTTCTTT. Translated, it gives CASSQGYLGGTEAFF.

This clonotype occurred many times. The chain has TRBV6-1 and TRBJ2-3; 8 positions match TRBD2. Trimming took 1 base from V and 1 from J; bases not matched to a gene: 1. The CDR3 is 15 amino acids. From germline, CDR1 is MNHNS and CDR2 SASEGT. The CDR3 reads CASSEGAGGTDTQYF. In DNA form, the CDR3 reads TGTGCCAGCAGTGAAGGAGCGGGGGGCACAGATACGCAGTATTTT.

The V gene is TRBV7-9, the J gene TRBJ2-7, with 9 bases that match TRBD2. The CDR3 has 15 amino acids. V lost 1 base to trimming and J lost 4 bases; unmatched junction nucleotides: 5. Germline V gene data show CDR1 as SEHNR and CDR2 as FQNEAQ (reference sequence). The CDR3 sequence is CASSLDGSGRYEQYF. The CDR3 coding sequence is TGTGCCAGCAGCTTAGACGGTAGCGGGAGATACGAGCAGTACTTC. Variable domain in full (rest from reference TRBV7-9 and TRBJ2-7): DTGVSQNPRHKITKRGQNVTFRCDPISEHNRLYWYRQTLGQGPEFLTYFQNEAQLEKSRLLSDRFSAERPKGSFSTLEIQRTEQGDSAMYLCASSLDGSGRYEQYFGPGTRLTVT.

The V and J genes are TRBV29-1 and TRBJ1-2; possible D gene TRBD1, 5 bases. The V gene lost 7 bases and the J gene lost 5 bases, with 14 bases spanning the gap. Germline V CDR1 and CDR2: SQVTM, ANQGSEA. The CDR3 is made up of 12 amino acids. This CDR3 is CSATQGMYGYTF. CDR3 DNA sequence: TGCAGCGCAACCCAGGGAATGTATGGCTACACCTTC. Based on the CDR3 plus reference TRBV29-1 and TRBJ1-2, the full variable domain is SAVISQKPSRDICQRGTSLTIQCQVDSQVTMMFWYRQQPGQSLTLIATANQGSEATYESGFVIDKFPISRPNLTFSTLTVSNMSPEDSSIYLCSATQGMYGYTFGSGTRLTVV.

This clonotype was picked up a small number of times. The rearrangement joins TRBV10-3 to TRBJ2-1, with D maybe TRBD1 (6 bases). The V end was cut by 6 bases, the J end by 3 bases, with 12 bases between. CDR3 length equals 14 residues. CDR1 and CDR2 (germline): ENHRY, SYGVKD. CDR3 sequence (DNA): TGTGCCATCAGGACAGGAAGTATCTACAATGAGCAGTTCTTC. Protein product: CAIRTGSIYNEQFF.

Here the CDR3 reads CSGYLQNREWTGELFF. CDR3 coding DNA: TGCAGCGGTTATCTTCAGAACAGGGAGTGGACCGGGGAGCTGTTTTTT. J is TRBJ2-2 and V is TRBV29-1; possibly TRBD1 for D (6 bases). Germline V lookup: CDR1 SQVTM, CDR2 ANQGSEA. The CDR3 consists of 16 residues. V shed 7 bases and J shed 5 bases, with 23 bases lying between them.

This rearrangement joins TRBV6-1 to TRBJ2-5; 9 bases align to TRBD2. The germline V gene encodes CDR1 MNHNS and CDR2 SASEGT. Trimming cost V 7 bases and J 5 bases; bases outside gene matches: 11. The CDR3 extends over 15 amino acids. The CDR3 coding sequence is TGTGCCAGCACAAACCTAGCGGGGCTTACGGAGACCCAGTACTTC. Translated, it gives CASTNLAGLTETQYF.

The rearrangement uses TRBV5-8 and TRBJ2-1, with D tentatively TRBD1 or TRBD2 (5 bases each). From germline, CDR1 is SGHTS and CDR2 YDEGEE. The ends were cut back, 2 bases at V and 0 bases at J, with 18 bases in the middle. The CDR3 contains 18 residues. The CDR3 bases are TGTGCCAGCAGCTTCGGGACCAGCTTATTATCCTCCTACAATGAGCAGTTCTTC. Translating gives CASSFGTSLLSSYNEQFF.

The CDR3 DNA sequence: TGCGCCAGCAGCTCAAGCGGGGAAGATACGCAGTATTTT. It translates to CASSSSGEDTQYF. This chain links TRBV4-1 with TRBJ2-3; 7 bases fit TRBD2. This CDR3 has 13 residues. J lost 5 bases, V lost 5 bases, and 4 bases had no gene match. CDR1 is MGHRA and CDR2 is YSYEKL in the germline V gene.

This clonotype was detected a few times. The chain uses TRBV6-1 and TRBJ1-1; no clear D gene. From germline, CDR1 is MNHNS and CDR2 SASEGT. V was trimmed by 6 bases and J by 4 bases, leaving 12 bases between them. The CDR3 is made up of 13 amino acids. The CDR3 loop is CASRYDRITEAFF. DNA of the CDR3: TGTGCCAGCAGGTACGATAGGATCACTGAAGCTTTCTTT.

Turning to this clonotype: Relative to the germline gene, one junction end is altered; a read error may explain this. The rearrangement links TRBV28 to TRBJ2-2; 15 bases are shared with TRBD2. Germline loops: CDR1 MDHEN, CDR2 SYDVKM. The CDR3 is 19 residues long. The CDR3 reads CASSLPGLAGGLNTGEPFF. Written as DNA, the CDR3 is TGTGCCAGCAGTCTCCCGGGACTAGCGGGGGGATTGAACACCGGGGAGCCGTTTTTT.

Note on this clonotype: This may stem from a read error, because a much larger clone lies one nucleotide away. The rearrangement joins TRBV12-3 or TRBV12-4 to TRBJ2-1; possibly TRBD2 for D (6 bases). CDR3 length: 13 amino acids. The CDR3 DNA follows: TGTGCCAACAGTGCGCCGGGGGACAATGAGCAGTTCTTC. Amino acid sequence: CANSAPGDNEQFF.

The chain carries TRBV27 and TRBJ1-4, with TRBD1 as a possible D gene (5 bases). This CDR3 has 16 residues. CDR1 MNHEY and CDR2 SMNVEV come from the germline V gene (reference sequence). The V end lost 6 bases, the J end lost 3 bases, and 17 bases lay between the germline ends. This CDR3 is CASRADWGGANEKLFF. CDR3 DNA: TGTGCCAGCAGGGCGGATTGGGGAGGGGCTAATGAAAAACTGTTTTTT.

This clonotype was detected ten times or more. The chain links TRBV7-8 to TRBJ2-3; D is perhaps TRBD1 (5 bases). Germline V gene sequence: CDR1 SGHVS, CDR2 FQNEAQ. V dropped 4 bases and J dropped 5 bases, with 16 bases sitting between them. This CDR3 comprises 15 residues. The CDR3 loop is CASSSTGQGIDTQYF. CDR3 DNA sequence: TGTGCCAGCAGCTCCACCGGGCAGGGTATAGATACGCAGTATTTT.

A note on this clonotype: One end of the junction varies from germline; a read error may be responsible. The gene calls are TRBV7-7 and TRBJ2-1; 7 bases fit TRBD1. Germline CDR1 and CDR2: SSHAT and FNYEAQ (reference sequence). The CDR3 is 15 residues long. In DNA form, the CDR3 reads TGTGCTAGCAGCTACCGGACAGGTTCCCACAATGAGCAGTTCTTC. This translates into CASSYRTGSHNEQFF.

The V gene is TRBV6-4, the J gene TRBJ2-7; D is possibly TRBD2 (5 bases). V lost 8 bases and J lost 0, with 14 bases in between. Germline V gene data show CDR1 as MRHNA and CDR2 as SNTAGT. This CDR3 region has 14 residues. The DNA of the CDR3 is TGTGCCAGCGGACTCAGGAGTTACTCCTACGAGCAGTACGTC. Translating it yields CASGLRSYSYEQYV.

The chain combines TRBV7-9 with TRBJ2-5; either TRBD1 or TRBD2 may supply D (5 bases each). The germline V and J ends were trimmed by 5 bases and 3 bases, with 13 bases remaining between them. From germline, CDR1 is SEHNR and CDR2 FQNEAQ (reference sequence). The CDR3 contains 14 residues. The chain's CDR3 is CASSPPQGEETQYF. DNA for the CDR3: TGTGCCAGCAGCCCACCCCAGGGAGAAGAGACCCAGTACTTC.

This clonotype has a count of ten or more. The V gene is TRBV6-5, the J gene TRBJ2-1; TRBD2 agrees at 7 bases. The germline V gene encodes CDR1 MNHEY and CDR2 SVGAGI. There are 15 residues in the CDR3. Trimming removed 4 bases from V and 7 bases from J; junction bases left unmatched: 10. The CDR3 DNA is TGTGCCAGCAGTTTATCCGGGGGGAGCGGTAATGAGCAGTTCTTC. Amino acid sequence: CASSLSGGSGNEQFF.

This clonotype appeared a few times. This chain uses TRBV4-2 with TRBJ2-1; 8 nucleotides line up with TRBD1. The CDR3 has 16 amino acids. The V gene end was trimmed by 8 bases and the J gene end by 4 bases; junction bases not matched to a gene: 13. In germline, CDR1 is LGHNA, CDR2 YNFKEQ. The CDR3 nucleotides read TGTGCCAGCTTGGGAGCCGGGACAGGACGATACAATGAGCAGTTCTTC. This codes for CASLGAGTGRYNEQFF.

The rearrangement links TRBV15 to TRBJ1-5, with no clear D. CDR1 is LNHNV and CDR2 is YYDKDF in the germline V gene (reference sequence). The CDR3 has 14 residues. V was pared by 1 base and J by 0 bases, with 4 bases between. The CDR3 DNA sequence: TGTGCCACCAGCAGAGGGAATAGCAATCAGCCCCAGCATTTT. This translates into CATSRGNSNQPQHF.